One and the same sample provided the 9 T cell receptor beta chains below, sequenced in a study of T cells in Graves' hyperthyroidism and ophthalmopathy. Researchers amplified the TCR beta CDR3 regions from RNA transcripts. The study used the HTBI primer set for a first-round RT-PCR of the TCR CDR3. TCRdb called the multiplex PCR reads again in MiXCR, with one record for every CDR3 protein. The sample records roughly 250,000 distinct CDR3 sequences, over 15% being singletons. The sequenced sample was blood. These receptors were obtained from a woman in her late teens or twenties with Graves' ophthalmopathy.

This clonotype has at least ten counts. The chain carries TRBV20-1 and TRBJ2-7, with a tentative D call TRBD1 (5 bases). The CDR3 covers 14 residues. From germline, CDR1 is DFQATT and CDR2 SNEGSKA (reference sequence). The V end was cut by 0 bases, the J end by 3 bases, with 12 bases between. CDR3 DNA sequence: TGCAGTGCTAGAGAAGACAGTGGTTACTACGAGCAGTACTTC. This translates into CSAREDSGYYEQYF.

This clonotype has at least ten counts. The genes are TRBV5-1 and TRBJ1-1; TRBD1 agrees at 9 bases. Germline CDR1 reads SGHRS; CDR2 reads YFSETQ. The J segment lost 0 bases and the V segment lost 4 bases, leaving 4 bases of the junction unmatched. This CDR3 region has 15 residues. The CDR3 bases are TGCGCCAGCAGCATCGGACAGGGGATGAACACTGAAGCTTTCTTT. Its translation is CASSIGQGMNTEAFF. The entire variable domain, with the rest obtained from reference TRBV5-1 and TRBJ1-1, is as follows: KAGVTQTPRYLIKTRGQQVTLSCSPISGHRSVSWYQQTPGQGLQFLFEYFSETQRNKGNFPGRFSGRQFSNSRSEMNVSTLELGDSALYLCASSIGQGMNTEAFFGQGTRLTVV.

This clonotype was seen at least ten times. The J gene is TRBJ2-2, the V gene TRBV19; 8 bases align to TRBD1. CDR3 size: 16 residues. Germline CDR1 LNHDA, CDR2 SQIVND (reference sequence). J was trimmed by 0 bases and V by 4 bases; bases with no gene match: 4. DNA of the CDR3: TGTGCCAGTAGTACAATACAGGGGGCGAACACCGGGGAGCTGTTTTTT. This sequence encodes CASSTIQGANTGELFF.

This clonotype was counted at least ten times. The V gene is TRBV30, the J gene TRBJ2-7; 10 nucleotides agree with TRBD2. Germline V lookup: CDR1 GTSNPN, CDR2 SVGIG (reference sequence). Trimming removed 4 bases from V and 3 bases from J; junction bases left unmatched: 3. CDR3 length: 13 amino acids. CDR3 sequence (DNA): TGTGCCTGGAAGGGACTAGCGAACTACGAGCAGTACTTC. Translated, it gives CAWKGLANYEQYF.

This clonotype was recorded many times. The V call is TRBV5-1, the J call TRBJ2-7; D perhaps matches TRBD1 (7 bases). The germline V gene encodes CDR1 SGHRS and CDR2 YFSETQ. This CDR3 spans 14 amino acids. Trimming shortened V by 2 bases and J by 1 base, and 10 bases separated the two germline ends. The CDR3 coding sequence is TGCGCCAGCAGCTTACAGGGGAGGTCCTACGAGCAGTACTTC. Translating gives CASSLQGRSYEQYF.

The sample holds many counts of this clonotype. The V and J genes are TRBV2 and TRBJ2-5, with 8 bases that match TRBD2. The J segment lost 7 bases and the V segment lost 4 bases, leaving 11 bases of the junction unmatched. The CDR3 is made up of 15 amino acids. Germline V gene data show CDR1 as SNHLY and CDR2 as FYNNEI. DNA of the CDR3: TGTGCCAGCAGTGTGGCGGGGGGCCTTCTTAGGACCCAGTACTTC. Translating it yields CASSVAGGLLRTQYF. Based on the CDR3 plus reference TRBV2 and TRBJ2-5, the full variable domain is EPEVTQTPSHQVTQMGQEVILRCVPISNHLYFYWYRQILGQKVEFLVSFYNNEISEKSEIFDDQFSVERPDGSNFTLKIRSTKLEDSAMYFCASSVAGGLLRTQYFGPGTRLLVL.

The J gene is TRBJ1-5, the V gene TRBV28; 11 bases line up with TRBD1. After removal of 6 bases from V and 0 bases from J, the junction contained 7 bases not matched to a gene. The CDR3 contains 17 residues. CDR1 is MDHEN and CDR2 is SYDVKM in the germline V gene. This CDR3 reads CASSEDRGLPSNQPQHF. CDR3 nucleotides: TGTGCCAGCAGCGAGGACAGGGGGCTTCCTAGCAATCAGCCCCAGCATTTT.

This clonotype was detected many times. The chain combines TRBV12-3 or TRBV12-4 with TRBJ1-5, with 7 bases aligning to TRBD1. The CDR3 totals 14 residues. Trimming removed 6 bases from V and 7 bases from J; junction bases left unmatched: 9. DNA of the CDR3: TGTGCCAGCAGCCTGGGACAGCTGGGCCAGCCCCAGCATTTT. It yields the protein CASSLGQLGQPQHF.

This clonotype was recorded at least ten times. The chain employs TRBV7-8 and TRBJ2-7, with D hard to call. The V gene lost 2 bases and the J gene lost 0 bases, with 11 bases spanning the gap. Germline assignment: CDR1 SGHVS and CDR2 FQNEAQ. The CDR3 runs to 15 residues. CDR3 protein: CASSLWAVSSYEQYF. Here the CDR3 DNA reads TGTGCCAGCAGCTTATGGGCAGTGAGCTCCTACGAGCAGTACTTC.